This T cell receptor (beta chain) was identified in a study of blood T cell repertoires in COVID-19. The overall study: Whether acute or convalescent, the COVID-19 samples came from the United States, Italy and Spain. In each case, the material was cDNA or gDNA derived from T cells, B-cell-depleted T cells, or PBMCs.

Authors' analysis steps: By means of reference gene primer amplification, nucleated cell counts were estimated. Assay used: immunoSEQ multiplex PCR; TCRdb lists only in-frame clones, some missing. The V and J calls and clone size are taken from that table; D and trimming were inferred from the DNA. The table records about 95,000 clones, 75% to 90% of them present only once. The CDR3 runs to 16 residues. The V gene's germline CDR1 is SNHLY and CDR2 FYNNEI. Trimming removed 7 bases at V and 5 bases at J, with 23 bases between. The clonotype comes from a woman in her 70s with acute or convalescent COVID-19. Sequenced sample: peripheral blood. The chain combines TRBV2 with TRBJ2-5, with D possibly being TRBD1 (6 bases). Written as DNA, the CDR3 is TGTGCCAGCACCGCGCAGGGGCTACACCCGGGGGAGACCCAGTACTTC. Amino acid sequence: CASTAQGLHPGETQYF.